This T cell receptor (beta chain) was sequenced in a study of T-cell memory formation after mild COVID-19. Whole-study findings and limits: Some responding clones appeared in pre-infection memory, suggesting cross-reactive memory joined. Whether second-wave clones peaking at day 37 were SARS-CoV-2 specific went unconfirmed. Whereas later expanders leaned CD4+, clones contracting day 15 to 85 showed a balanced CD4/CD8 makeup.

Using its own MiXCR run on the 5' RACE reads, TCRdb lists one record per CDR3 protein. Of about 140,000 distinct CDR3 sequences listed, approximately 15% are singletons. This clonotype has only a few counts. No antigen is known for it. The ends lost 6 bases at V and 3 bases at J; junction bases unmatched: 12. The CDR3 runs to 16 residues. Germline CDR1 reads ENHRY; CDR2 reads SYGVKD. The sequence derives from an adult woman who had mild COVID-19 (a few samples of this study predate the infection). Cell type and time point are not known. Sequenced input: PBMCs or a T cell subset sorted from them (not recorded which). The V gene is TRBV10-3, the J gene TRBJ2-5, with 8 bases that match TRBD2. The CDR3 reads CAIRPTSGHGKETQYF. CDR3 nucleotides: TGTGCCATCAGACCTACTAGCGGCCATGGGAAAGAGACCCAGTACTTC.